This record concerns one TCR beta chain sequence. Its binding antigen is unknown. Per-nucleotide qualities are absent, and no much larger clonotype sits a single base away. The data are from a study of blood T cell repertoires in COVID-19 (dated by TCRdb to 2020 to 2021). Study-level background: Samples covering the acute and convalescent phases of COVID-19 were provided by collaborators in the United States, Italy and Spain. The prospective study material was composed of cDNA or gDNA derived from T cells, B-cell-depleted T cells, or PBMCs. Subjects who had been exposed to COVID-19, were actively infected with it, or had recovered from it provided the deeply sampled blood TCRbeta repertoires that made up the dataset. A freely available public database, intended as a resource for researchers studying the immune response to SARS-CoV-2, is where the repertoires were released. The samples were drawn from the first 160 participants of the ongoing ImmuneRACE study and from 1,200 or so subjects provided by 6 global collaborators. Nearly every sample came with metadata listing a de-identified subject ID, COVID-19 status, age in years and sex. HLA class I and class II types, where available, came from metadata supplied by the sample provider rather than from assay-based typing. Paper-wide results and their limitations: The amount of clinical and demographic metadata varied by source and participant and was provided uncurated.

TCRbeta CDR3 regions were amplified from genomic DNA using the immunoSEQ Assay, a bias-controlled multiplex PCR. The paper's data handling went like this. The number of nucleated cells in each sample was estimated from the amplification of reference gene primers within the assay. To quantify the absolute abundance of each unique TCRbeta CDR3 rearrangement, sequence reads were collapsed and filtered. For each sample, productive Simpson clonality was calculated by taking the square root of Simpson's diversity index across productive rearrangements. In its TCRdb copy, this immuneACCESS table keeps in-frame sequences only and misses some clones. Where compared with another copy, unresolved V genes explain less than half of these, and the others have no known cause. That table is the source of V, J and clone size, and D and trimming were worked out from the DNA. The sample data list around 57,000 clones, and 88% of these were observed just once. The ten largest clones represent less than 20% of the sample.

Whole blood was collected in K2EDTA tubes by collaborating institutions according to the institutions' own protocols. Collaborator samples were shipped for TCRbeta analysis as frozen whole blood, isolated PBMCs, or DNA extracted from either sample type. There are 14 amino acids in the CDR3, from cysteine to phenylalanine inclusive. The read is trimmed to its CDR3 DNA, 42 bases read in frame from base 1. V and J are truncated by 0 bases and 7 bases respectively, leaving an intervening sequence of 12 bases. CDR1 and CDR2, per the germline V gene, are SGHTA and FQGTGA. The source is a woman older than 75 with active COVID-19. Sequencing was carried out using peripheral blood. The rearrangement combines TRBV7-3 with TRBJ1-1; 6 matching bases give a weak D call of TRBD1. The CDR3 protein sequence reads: CASSLTRTGNEAFF. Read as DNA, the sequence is TGTGCCAGCAGCTTAACGCGAACAGGGAATGAAGCTTTCTTT.